This T cell receptor beta chain originates from a study of shared clonotypes between healthy human individuals. General study points: Sampling was confined to blood; repertoires within tissues likely differ.

Trimming took off 7 bases at V and 5 bases at J, with 15 bases between the two ends. CDR1 and CDR2 (germline): SGHNT, YYREEE (reference sequence). CDR3 length equals 13 residues. Naive-designated CD8 cells lacked CD45RO, were positively enriched for CCR7, and omitted terminally differentiated effector memory CD45RA+ cells. Sequencing was performed with immunoSEQ multiplex PCR; in TCRdb, only in-frame clones are kept and a portion is missing. The sample has around 2,000,000 clones, roughly 95% seen once; the top ten hold 0.95% to 1.5%. About this clone: Its antigen is not known.

The receptor comes from a man between 18 and 29 years old in good health. The sample consisted of naive CD8+ T cells sorted from blood. The chain recombines TRBV5-4 with TRBJ1-1; unclear D gene. The CDR3 sequence is CASALKGGTEAFF. For the CDR3, the DNA is TGTGCCAGCGCGCTCAAGGGAGGGACTGAAGCTTTCTTT.